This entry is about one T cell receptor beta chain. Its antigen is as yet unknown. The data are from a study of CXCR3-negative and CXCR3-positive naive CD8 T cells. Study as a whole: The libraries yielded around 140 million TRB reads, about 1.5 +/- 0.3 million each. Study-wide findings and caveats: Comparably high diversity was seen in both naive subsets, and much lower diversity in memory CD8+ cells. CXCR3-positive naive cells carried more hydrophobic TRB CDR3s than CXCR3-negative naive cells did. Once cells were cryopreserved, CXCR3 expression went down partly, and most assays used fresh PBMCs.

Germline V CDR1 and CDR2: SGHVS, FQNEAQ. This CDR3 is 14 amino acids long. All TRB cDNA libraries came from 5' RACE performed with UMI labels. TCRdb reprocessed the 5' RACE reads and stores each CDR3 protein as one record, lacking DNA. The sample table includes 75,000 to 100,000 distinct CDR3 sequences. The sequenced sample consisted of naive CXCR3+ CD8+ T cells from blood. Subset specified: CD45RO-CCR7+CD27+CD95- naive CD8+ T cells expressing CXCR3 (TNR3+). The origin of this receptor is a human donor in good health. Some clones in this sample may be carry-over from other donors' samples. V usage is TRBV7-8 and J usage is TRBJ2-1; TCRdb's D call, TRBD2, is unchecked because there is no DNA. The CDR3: CASSMGGRYNEQFF.